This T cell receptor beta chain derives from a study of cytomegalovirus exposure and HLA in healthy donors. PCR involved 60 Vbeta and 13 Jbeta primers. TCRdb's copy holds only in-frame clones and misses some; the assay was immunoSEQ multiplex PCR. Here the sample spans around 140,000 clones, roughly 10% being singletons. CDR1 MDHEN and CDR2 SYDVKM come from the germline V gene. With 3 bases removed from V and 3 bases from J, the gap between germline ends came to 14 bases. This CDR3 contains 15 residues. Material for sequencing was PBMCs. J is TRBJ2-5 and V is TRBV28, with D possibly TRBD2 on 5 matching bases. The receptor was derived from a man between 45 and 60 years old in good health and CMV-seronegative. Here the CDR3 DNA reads TGTGCCAGCAGTTTGGCTCGTAGAGGGAAAGAGACCCAGTACTTC. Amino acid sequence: CASSLARRGKETQYF.